This T cell receptor (beta chain) was captured by sequencing in a study of long-term antiretroviral therapy in people with HIV. A remark on this clone: The antigen is not known.

Study-level findings and limits: Upon ART, diversity increased but remained lower than transplant donor controls.

CDR3 length: 12 amino acids. V lost 6 bases to trimming and J lost 2 bases, with 8 bases between them. Germline CDR1 MDHEN, CDR2 SYDVKM. Samples were assayed with immunoSEQ v3.0 at survey level. TCRdb's table, derived via immunoSEQ multiplex PCR, lists solely in-frame clones and lacks some. The sample records roughly 25,000 clones, roughly 79% being singletons. The material was unsorted PBMCs, obtained 2.1 years after starting antiretroviral therapy. The J gene is TRBJ2-7, the V gene TRBV28; D is unclear. The TCR comes from a man aged 25-45 years with HIV. CDR3 sequence (DNA): TGTGCCAGCAGCCTCGTAGCCTACGAGCAGTACTTC. This encodes CASSLVAYEQYF.